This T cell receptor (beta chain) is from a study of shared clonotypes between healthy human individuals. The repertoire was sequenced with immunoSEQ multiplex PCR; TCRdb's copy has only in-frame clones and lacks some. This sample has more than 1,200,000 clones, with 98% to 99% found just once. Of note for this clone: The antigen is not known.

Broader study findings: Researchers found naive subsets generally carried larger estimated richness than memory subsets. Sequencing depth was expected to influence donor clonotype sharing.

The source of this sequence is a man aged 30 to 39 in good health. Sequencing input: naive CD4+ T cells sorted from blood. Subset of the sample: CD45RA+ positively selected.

CDR3 loop: CASRYSLPGTASNQPQHF. The CDR3 bases are TGTGCCAGCAGATATTCCTTACCCGGGACGGCAAGCAATCAGCCCCAGCATTTT. This rearrangement joins TRBV7-9 to TRBJ1-5; perhaps TRBD1 as D (5 bases). Germline V gives CDR1 SEHNR, CDR2 FQNEAQ (reference sequence). V shed 6 bases and J shed 1 base, with 22 bases lying between them. The CDR3 has 18 residues.